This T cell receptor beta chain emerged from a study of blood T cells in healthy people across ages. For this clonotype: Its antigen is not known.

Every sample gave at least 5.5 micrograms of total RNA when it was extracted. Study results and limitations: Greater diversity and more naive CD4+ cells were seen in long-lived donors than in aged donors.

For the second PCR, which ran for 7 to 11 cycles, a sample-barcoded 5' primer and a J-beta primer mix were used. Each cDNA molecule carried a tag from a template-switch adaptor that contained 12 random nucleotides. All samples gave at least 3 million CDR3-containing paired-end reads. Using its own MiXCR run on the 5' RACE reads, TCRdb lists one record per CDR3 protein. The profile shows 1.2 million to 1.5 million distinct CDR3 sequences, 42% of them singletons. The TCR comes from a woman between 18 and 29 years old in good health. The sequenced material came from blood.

DNA of the CDR3: TGTGCCAGCAATCACAGATACAATGAGCAGTTCTTC. This sequence encodes CASNHRYNEQFF. The chain has TRBV27 and TRBJ2-1; D uncertain. Germline lookup yields CDR1 MNHEY and CDR2 SMNVEV (reference sequence). The CDR3 runs 12 residues. V was pared by 7 bases and J by 4 bases, with 8 bases between.